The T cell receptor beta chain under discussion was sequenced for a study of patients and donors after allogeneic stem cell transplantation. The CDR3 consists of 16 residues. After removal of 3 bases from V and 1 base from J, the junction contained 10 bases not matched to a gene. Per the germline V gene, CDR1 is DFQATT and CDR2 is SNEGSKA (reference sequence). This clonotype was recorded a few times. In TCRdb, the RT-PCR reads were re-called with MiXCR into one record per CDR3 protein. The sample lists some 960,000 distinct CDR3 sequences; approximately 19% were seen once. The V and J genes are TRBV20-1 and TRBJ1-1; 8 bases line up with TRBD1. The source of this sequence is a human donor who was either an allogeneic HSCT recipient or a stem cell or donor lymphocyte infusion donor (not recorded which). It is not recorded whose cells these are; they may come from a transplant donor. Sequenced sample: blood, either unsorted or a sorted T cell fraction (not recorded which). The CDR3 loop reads CSARVTLTGANTEAFF. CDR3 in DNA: TGCAGTGCTAGGGTGACCTTGACAGGGGCGAACACTGAAGCTTTCTTT.